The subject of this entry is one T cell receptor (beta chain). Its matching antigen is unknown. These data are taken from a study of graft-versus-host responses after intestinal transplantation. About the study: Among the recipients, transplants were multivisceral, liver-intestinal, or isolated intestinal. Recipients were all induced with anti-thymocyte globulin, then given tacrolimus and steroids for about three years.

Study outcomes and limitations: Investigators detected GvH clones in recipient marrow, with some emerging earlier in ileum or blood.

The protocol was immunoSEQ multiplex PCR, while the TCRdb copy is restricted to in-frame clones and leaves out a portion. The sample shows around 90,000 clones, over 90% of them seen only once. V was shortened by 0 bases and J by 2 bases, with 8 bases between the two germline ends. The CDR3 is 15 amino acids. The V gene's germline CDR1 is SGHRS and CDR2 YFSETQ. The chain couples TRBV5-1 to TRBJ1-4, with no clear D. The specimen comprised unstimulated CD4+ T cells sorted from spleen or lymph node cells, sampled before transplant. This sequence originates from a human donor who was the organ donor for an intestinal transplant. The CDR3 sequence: CASSLAAGTNEKLFF. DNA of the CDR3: TGCGCCAGCAGCTTGGCCGCGGGGACTAATGAAAAACTGTTTTTT.